This T cell receptor (beta chain) was recorded in a study of blood T cell repertoires in COVID-19 (dated by TCRdb to about 2020). Looking at the study overall: Samples from collaborators originated in the United States, Italy and Spain and spanned both the acute and convalescent phases of COVID-19. The prospective study material was composed of cDNA or gDNA derived from T cells, B-cell-depleted T cells, or PBMCs. Subjects who had been exposed to COVID-19, were actively infected with it, or had recovered from it provided the deeply sampled blood TCRbeta repertoires that made up the dataset. The repertoires were made available in a free public database intended to serve as a resource for research on the immune response to SARS-CoV-2. The samples were drawn from the first 160 participants of the ongoing ImmuneRACE study and from some 1,300 subjects provided by 6 global collaborators. Nearly every sample came with metadata listing a de-identified subject ID, COVID-19 status, age in years and sex. Where available, HLA class I and class II types were taken from metadata supplied by the sample provider and were not determined by assay-based typing.

What the authors observed across the whole study: Clinical and demographic metadata were provided uncurated, with the amount varying by source and participant.

Whole blood was collected in K2EDTA tubes by collaborating institutions according to the institutions' own protocols. Collaborator samples were shipped for TCRbeta analysis as frozen whole blood, isolated PBMCs, or DNA extracted from either sample type. The CDR3 runs 14 amino acids, cysteine and phenylalanine included. Solely the CDR3 DNA is kept, with 42 bases framed from the first base. V was cut back by 7 bases and J by 2 bases, leaving a gap of 15 bases between them. The germline V gene provides CDR1 SGDLS and CDR2 YYNGEE. TCRbeta CDR3 regions were amplified from genomic DNA by means of the immunoSEQ Assay, a bias-controlled multiplex PCR. On the study's bioinformatics: The number of nucleated cells in each sample was estimated from the amplification of reference gene primers within the assay. To quantify the absolute abundance of each unique TCRbeta CDR3 rearrangement, sequence reads were collapsed and filtered. For each sample, productive Simpson clonality was calculated as the square root of Simpson's diversity index across productive rearrangements. The table was pulled from immuneACCESS by TCRdb, which kept in-frame rearrangements only. Such tables lose some clones; where checked, under half of the loss comes from unresolved V genes, and the rest has no known cause. The DNA gave D and trimming, while V, J and clone size come from that table. This sample has 70,000 or so clones in its table, and roughly 90% of those were observed once. The top ten hold 1.5% of the sample.

Comments on this clone: The antigen it recognizes is unknown. No base quality values were provided; no much bigger clone lies one nucleotide off.

The sequence was collected from a man over 45 with acute or convalescent COVID-19. Material for sequencing was peripheral blood. In this chain, TRBV9 is recombined with TRBJ1-2, and TRBD1 may be the D gene, going by 5 matching bases. This receptor has the CDR3 CASSPLTENYGYTF. The DNA reads as follows: TGTGCCAGCTCACCTCTGACAGAGAACTATGGCTACACCTTC.